This T cell receptor (beta chain) was sequenced for a study of glioma-infiltrating T cells after dendritic cell vaccination. Study in general: Treatment, given 2003 to 2012, was autologous tumor lysate-pulsed dendritic cell vaccination. Three intradermal dendritic cell vaccine injections were given every two weeks.

A few counts support this clone. The immunoSEQ assay amplified TCRB CDR3 from up to roughly 2 ug DNA. TCRdb's table, derived via immunoSEQ multiplex PCR, lists solely in-frame clones and lacks some. The table records roughly 83,000 clones, 85% to 90% of them present only once. V gave up 4 bases and J gave up 2 bases, with 15 bases separating them. The CDR3 consists of 15 residues. Germline V gene lookup returns CDR1 SGDLS and CDR2 YYNGEE. Fresh-frozen tumor tissue and more than two years of survival data were available for all. V gene TRBV9 combines with J gene TRBJ2-5, with a tentative D call TRBD1 (6 bases). This clonotype was obtained from a human donor with glioblastoma. This specimen was blood, taken before dendritic cell vaccination. The CDR3 DNA sequence: TGTGCCAGCAGCCAACTCGGGACACCACAAGAGACCCAGTACTTC. Protein product: CASSQLGTPQETQYF.